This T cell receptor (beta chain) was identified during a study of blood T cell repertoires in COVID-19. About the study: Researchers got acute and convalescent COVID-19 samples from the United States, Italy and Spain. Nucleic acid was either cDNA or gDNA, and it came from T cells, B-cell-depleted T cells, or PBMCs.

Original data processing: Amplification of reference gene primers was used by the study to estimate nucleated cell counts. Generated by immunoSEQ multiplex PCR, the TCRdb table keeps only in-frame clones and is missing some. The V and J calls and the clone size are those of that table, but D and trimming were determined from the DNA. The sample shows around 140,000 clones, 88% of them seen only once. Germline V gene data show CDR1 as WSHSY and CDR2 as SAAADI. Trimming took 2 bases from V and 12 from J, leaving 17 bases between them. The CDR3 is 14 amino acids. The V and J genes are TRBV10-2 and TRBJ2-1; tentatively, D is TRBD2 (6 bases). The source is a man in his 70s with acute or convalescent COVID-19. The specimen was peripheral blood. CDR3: CASSEGGVGGWQFF. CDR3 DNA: TGCGCCAGCAGTGAGGGCGGGGTCGGTGGATGGCAGTTCTTC.